Detailed here is one TCR beta chain. The sample originates from a study of T cell changes during pregnancy in multiple sclerosis. The CDR3 sequence is 15 residues long. Germline values: CDR1 LNHDA, CDR2 SQIVND (reference sequence). The ends were cut back, 5 bases at V and 5 bases at J, with 18 bases in the middle. Sequencing used immunoSEQ multiplex PCR; TCRdb keeps in-frame clones, though not all of them. The sample has 55,000 to 80,000 clones, 93% seen once; the top ten hold 3% to 4%. This TCR came from a female donor with multiple sclerosis, enrolled in a pregnancy study. Sample: CD8+ T cells from peripheral blood mononuclear cells, taken in the second trimester of pregnancy. The V gene is TRBV19, the J gene TRBJ1-2; D possibly corresponds to TRBD1 (6 bases). CDR3 sequence: CASSPSGGAAYGYTF. The CDR3 region has the DNA TGTGCCAGTAGTCCTAGCGGGGGCGCAGCTTATGGCTACACCTTC.